A selection of T cell receptor beta chains follows, all from one sample in a study of blood T cell repertoires in COVID-19. Only in-frame clones appear in the TCRdb table, and some are missing; sequencing was by immunoSEQ multiplex PCR. This table holds about 170,000 clones, more than 70% found once. Sequencing was carried out using peripheral blood. The receptors here all came from a man aged 45-60 years who had recovered from COVID-19. Each CDR3 is given with its conserved first and last residue. A D gene is named only where the DNA matches it firmly. Part of the rows lack a size; the others show once, few, many or a class for expanded clones.

j_call d_call clone_size v_call cdr3_nt cdr3_aa
TRBJ2-3 NA NA TRBV19 TGTGCCAGTAGTGCTTGGGGGAGGATAGCAGATACGCAGTATTTT CASSAWGRIADTQYF
TRBJ2-3 TRBD2 NA TRBV5-1 TGCGCCAGCAGTCGGCTAGCGGGAGATGTCGGCGATACGCAGTATTTT CASSRLAGDVGDTQYF
TRBJ2-7 TRBD2 NA TRBV9 TGTGCCAGCAGCGTAGCGACTAGCGGGATGTACGAGCAGTACTTC CASSVATSGMYEQYF
TRBJ1-4 TRBD1 NA TRBV25-1 TGTGCCAGCAGTGCTTCCCGGACAGGGGGGGAAAAACTGTTTTTT CASSASRTGGEKLFF
TRBJ2-7 TRBD1 NA TRBV18 TGTGCCAGCTCACGAGACAGGGGAGGCTCCTACGAGCAGTACTTC CASSRDRGGSYEQYF
TRBJ1-2 NA once TRBV2 TGTGCCAGCAGCCGCGACAGGTATGGCTACACCTTC CASSRDRYGYTF
TRBJ2-2 TRBD2 NA TRBV5-1 TGCGCCAGCAGCTTGGACGGGAGGGCCAAAGGCGGGGAGCTGTTTTTT CASSLDGRAKGGELFF
TRBJ1-1 NA NA TRBV6-2/TRBV6-3 TGTGCCAGCAGTTACGGCGGCGGGGGGGGAACGAACACTGAAGCTTTCTTT CASSYGGGGGTNTEAFF
TRBJ1-1 NA once TRBV7-2 TGTGCCAGCAGCTTAGATAGTACGGTGAACACTGAAGCTTTCTTT CASSLDSTVNTEAFF
TRBJ1-2 TRBD1 NA TRBV19 TGTGCCAGTAGTATAGATCCGGGTAGGGACAGTGGCTACACCTTC CASSIDPGRDSGYTF
TRBJ2-2 NA once TRBV6-5 TGTGCCAGCAGTTTTGAGTTACCCGGGGAGCTGTTTTTT CASSFELPGELFF
TRBJ1-2 TRBD1 once TRBV11-2 TGTGCCAGCAGCTTAAAGGGGGCCACGGGAGGCTACACCTTC CASSLKGATGGYTF
TRBJ1-2 TRBD1 once TRBV27 TGTGCCAGCAGTTTTACAGGGGGCTCTTCTAACTATGGCTACACCTTC CASSFTGGSSNYGYTF
TRBJ2-3 NA NA TRBV5-5 TGTGCCAGCAGATTACTAGCATTGAGAACAGATACGCAGTATTTT CASRLLALRTDTQYF
TRBJ2-3 NA once TRBV5-6 TGTGCCAGCAGCTTGTACGGGAACCCTCCTAGCACAGATACGCAGTATTTT CASSLYGNPPSTDTQYF
TRBJ2-7 TRBD1 NA TRBV28 TGTGCCAGCAGTGCGGGACAGGGGAGAGAGTACTTC CASSAGQGREYF
TRBJ2-6 TRBD2 NA TRBV5-4 TGTGCCAGCAGCTTACTAGCGGGAGGTCGTGGGGCCAACGTCCTGACTTTC CASSLLAGGRGANVLTF
TRBJ2-7 TRBD1 NA TRBV27 TGTGCCAGCAGTAGACAGGGTATTTACGAGCAGTACTTC CASSRQGIYEQYF
TRBJ2-6 TRBD2 NA TRBV6-1 TGTGCCAGCAGTGAATGGGGGGGGTTTCCTTCTGGGGCCAACGTCCTGACTTTC CASSEWGGFPSGANVLTF
TRBJ2-2 TRBD1 few TRBV28 TGTGCCAGCAGTCCCCCCCGGCAGGGGGCGTCCGGGGAGCTGTTTTTT CASSPPRQGASGELFF
TRBJ2-5 TRBD1 once TRBV11-1 TGTGCCAGCAGCTTAAATTCCGGGACAGGGCTAGAGACCCAGTACTTC CASSLNSGTGLETQYF
TRBJ1-5 NA NA TRBV6-5 TGTGCCAGCAGTTATCTCGGCAATCAGCCCCAGCATTTT CASSYLGNQPQHF
TRBJ1-5 NA NA TRBV13 TGTGCCAGCAGCTTCGGCAGGGATGGTCAGCCCCAGCATTTT CASSFGRDGQPQHF
TRBJ2-2 NA NA TRBV28 TGTGCCAGCATCGCGGCGTTCACGAACACCGGGGAGCTGTTTTTT CASIAAFTNTGELFF
TRBJ2-2 TRBD2 NA TRBV7-2 TGTGCCAGCAGCTTCCCGGGACTAGCGGGGATACTGAACACCGGGGAGCTGTTTTTT CASSFPGLAGILNTGELFF
TRBJ2-7 TRBD1 NA TRBV9 TGTGCCAGCAGCCTACGACAGGGAAACTACGAGCAGTACTTC CASSLRQGNYEQYF
TRBJ2-6 NA NA TRBV7-2 TGTGCCAGCAGCGCCCGAACAGGTGTTTCTGGGGCCAACGTCCTGACTTTC CASSARTGVSGANVLTF
TRBJ2-7 TRBD1 NA TRBV29-1 TGCAGCGTTACAGGGGGATACGAGCAGTACTTC CSVTGGYEQYF